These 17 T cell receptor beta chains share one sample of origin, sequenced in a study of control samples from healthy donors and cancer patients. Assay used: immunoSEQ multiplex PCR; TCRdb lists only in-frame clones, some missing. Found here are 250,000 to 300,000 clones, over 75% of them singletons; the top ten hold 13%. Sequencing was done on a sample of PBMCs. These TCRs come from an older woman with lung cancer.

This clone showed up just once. CDR3 sequence reads: CASTPIGGLAGTEAFF. The CDR3 DNA is TGTGCCAGCACGCCAATCGGGGGGCTAGCGGGCACTGAAGCTTTCTTT. The chain is built from TRBV7-9 and TRBJ1-1; maybe TRBD1 (6 bases). CDR1 and CDR2 from the germline V gene are SEHNR and FQNEAQ (reference sequence). Trimming removed 7 bases at V and 4 bases at J, with 22 bases between. The CDR3 loop spans 16 amino acids.

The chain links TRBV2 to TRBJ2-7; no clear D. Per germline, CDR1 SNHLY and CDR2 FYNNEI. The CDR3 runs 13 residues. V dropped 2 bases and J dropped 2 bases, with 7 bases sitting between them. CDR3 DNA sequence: TGTGCCAGCAGTGAATCATATACCTACGAGCAGTACTTC. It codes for CASSESYTYEQYF.

The CDR3 DNA reads TGTGCCAGCTCACCGGTGGTATCCTACGAGCAGTACTTC. Its protein product is CASSPVVSYEQYF. The chain combines TRBV18 with TRBJ2-7; unclear D gene. The CDR3 has 13 amino acids. Germline CDR1 and CDR2: KGHSH and LQKENI. Trimming stripped 3 bases from V and 1 base from J, with 7 bases between.

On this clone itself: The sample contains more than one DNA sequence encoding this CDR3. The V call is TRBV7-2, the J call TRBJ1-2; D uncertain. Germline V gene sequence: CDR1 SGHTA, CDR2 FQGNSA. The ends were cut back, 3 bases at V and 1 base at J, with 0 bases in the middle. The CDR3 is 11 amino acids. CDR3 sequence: CASSFNYGYTF. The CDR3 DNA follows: TGTGCCAGCAGCTTTAACTATGGCTACACCTTC. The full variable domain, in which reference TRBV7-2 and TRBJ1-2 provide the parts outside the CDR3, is GAGVSQSPSNKVTEKGKDVELRCDPISGHTALYWYRQSLGQGLEFLIYFQGNSAPDKSGLPSDRFSAERTGGSVSTLTIQRTQQEDSAVYLCASSFNYGYTFGSGTRLTVV.

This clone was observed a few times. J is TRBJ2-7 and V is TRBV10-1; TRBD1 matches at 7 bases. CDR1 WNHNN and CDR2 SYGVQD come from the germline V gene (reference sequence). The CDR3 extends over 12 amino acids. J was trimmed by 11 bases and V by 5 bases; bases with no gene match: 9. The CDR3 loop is CASSPDRLEKYF. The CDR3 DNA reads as TGCGCCAGCAGTCCGGACAGGCTTGAAAAGTACTTC.

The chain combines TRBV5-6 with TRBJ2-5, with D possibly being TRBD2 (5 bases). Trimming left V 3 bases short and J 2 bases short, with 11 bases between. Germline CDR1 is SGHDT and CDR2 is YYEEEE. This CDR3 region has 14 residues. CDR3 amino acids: CASSSRAHQETQYF. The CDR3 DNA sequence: TGTGCCAGCAGCTCGAGGGCGCATCAAGAGACCCAGTACTTC.

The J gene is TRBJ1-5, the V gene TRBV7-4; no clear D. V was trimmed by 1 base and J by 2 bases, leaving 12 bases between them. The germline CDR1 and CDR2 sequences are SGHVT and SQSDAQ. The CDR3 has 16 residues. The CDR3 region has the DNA TGTGCCAGCAGCTTAGTTTCGTGGACGGGCAATCAGCCCCAGCATTTT. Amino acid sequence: CASSLVSWTGNQPQHF.

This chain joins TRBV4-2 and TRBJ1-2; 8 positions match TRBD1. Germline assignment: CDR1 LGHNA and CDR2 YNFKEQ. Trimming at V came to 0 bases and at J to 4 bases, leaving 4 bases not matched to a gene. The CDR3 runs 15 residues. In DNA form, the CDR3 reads TGTGCCAGCAGCCAAGATCTGCAGGGGGCCTATGGCTACACCTTC. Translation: CASSQDLQGAYGYTF.

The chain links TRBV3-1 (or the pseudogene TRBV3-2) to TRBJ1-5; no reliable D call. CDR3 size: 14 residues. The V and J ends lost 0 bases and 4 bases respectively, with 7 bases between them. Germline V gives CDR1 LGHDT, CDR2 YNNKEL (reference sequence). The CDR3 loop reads CASSQEGRNQPQHF. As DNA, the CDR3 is TGTGCCAGCAGCCAAGAGGGCCGAAATCAGCCCCAGCATTTT.

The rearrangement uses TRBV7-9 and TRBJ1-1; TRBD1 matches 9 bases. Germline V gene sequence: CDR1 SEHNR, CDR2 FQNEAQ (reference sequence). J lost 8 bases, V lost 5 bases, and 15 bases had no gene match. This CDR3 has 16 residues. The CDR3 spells CASSDRGQGFLGEAFF. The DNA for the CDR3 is TGTGCCAGCAGCGATAGGGGACAGGGTTTTCTGGGGGAAGCTTTCTTT.

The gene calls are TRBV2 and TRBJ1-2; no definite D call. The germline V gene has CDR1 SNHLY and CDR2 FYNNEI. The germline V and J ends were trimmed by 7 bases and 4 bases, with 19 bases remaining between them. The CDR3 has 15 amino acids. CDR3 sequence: CASKMSEGQGYGYTF. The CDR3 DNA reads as TGTGCCAGCAAAATGTCGGAAGGCCAAGGCTATGGCTACACCTTC.

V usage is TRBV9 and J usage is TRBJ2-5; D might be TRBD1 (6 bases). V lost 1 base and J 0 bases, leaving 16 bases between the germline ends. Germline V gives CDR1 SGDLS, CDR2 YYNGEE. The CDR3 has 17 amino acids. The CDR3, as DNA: TGTGCCAGCAGCGTATCCGGACAGCGCACTTACCAAGAGACCCAGTACTTC. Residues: CASSVSGQRTYQETQYF.

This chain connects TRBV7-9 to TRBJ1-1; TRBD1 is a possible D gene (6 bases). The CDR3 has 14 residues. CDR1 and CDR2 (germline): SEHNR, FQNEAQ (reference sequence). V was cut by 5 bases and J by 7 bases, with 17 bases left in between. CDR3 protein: CASSILTGNGEAFF. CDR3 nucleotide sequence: TGTGCCAGCAGCATACTAACAGGGAATGGTGAAGCTTTCTTT.

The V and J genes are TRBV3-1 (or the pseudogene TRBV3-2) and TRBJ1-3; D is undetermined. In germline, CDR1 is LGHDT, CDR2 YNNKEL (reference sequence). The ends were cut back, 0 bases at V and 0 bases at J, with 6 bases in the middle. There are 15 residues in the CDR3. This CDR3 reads CASSQDRLSGNTIYF. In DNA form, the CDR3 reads TGTGCCAGCAGCCAAGATCGGCTCTCTGGAAACACCATATATTTT.

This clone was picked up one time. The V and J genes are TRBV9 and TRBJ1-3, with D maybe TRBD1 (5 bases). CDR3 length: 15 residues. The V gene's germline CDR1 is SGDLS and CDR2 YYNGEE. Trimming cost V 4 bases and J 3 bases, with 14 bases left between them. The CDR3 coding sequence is TGTGCCAGCAGCCCCGTGTGGGGGTTTGGAAACACCATATATTTT. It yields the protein CASSPVWGFGNTIYF.

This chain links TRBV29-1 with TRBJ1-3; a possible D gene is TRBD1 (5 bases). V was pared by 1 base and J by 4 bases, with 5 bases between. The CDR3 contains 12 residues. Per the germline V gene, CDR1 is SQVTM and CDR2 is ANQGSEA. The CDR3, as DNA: TGCAGCGTTGAAGGGGGGGGAAACACCATATATTTT. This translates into CSVEGGGNTIYF.

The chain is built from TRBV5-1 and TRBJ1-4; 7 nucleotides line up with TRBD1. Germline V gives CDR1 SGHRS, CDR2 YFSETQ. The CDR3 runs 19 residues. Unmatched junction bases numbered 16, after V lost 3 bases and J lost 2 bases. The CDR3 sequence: CASSSTGTVWRGTNEKLFF. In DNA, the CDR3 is TGCGCCAGCAGCTCGACCGGGACAGTTTGGCGGGGGACTAATGAAAAACTGTTTTTT.